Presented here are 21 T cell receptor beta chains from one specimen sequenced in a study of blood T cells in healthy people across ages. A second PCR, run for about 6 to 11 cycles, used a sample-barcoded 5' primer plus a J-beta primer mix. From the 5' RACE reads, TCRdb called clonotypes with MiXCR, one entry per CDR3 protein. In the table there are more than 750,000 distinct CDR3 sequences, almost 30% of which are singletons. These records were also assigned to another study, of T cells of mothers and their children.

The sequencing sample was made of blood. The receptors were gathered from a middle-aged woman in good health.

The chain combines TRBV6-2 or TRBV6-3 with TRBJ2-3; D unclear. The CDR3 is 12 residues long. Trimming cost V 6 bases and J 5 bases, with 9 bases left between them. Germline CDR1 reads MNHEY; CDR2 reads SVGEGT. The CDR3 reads CASRAARDTQYF. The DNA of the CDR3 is TGTGCCAGCAGGGCTGCTAGAGATACGCAGTATTTT.

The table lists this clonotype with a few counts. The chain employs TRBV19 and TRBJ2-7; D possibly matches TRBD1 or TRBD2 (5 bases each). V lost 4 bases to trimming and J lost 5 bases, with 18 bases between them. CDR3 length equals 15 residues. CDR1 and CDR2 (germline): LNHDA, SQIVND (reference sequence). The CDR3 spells CASSKGRQVWDEQYF. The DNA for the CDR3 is TGTGCCAGTAGTAAGGGACGTCAGGTATGGGACGAGCAGTACTTC. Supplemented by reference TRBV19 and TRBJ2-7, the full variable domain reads DGGITQSPKYLFRKEGQNVTLSCEQNLNHDAMYWYRQDPGQGLRLIYYSQIVNDFQKGDIAEGYSVSREKKESFPLTVTSAQKNPTAFYLCASSKGRQVWDEQYFGPGTRLTVT.

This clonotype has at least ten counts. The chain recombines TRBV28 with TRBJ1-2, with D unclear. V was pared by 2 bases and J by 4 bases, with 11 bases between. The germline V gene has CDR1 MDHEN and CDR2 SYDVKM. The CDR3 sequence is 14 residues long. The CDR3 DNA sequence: TGTGCCAGCAGTTTAGGCCGAGGGCCCTATGGCTACACCTTC. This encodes CASSLGRGPYGYTF.

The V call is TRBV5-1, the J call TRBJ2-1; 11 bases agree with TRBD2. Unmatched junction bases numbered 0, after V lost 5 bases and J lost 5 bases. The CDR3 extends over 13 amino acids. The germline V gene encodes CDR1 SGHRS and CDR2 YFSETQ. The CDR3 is CASSSGGDNEQFF. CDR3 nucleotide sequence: TGCGCCAGCAGTAGCGGGGGGGACAATGAGCAGTTCTTC.

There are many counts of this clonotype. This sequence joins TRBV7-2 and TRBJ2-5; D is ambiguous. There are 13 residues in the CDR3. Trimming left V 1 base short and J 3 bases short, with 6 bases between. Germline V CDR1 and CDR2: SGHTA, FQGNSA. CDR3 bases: TGTGCCAGCAGCTTAGAACTGAAAGAGACCCAGTACTTC. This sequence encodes CASSLELKETQYF.

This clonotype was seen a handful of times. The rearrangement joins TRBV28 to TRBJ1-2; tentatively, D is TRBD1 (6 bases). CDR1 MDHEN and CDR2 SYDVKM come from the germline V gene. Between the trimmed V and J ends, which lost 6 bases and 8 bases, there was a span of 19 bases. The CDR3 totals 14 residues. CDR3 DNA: TGTGCCAGCAGACCGGGTCAAGGGGGACAAGGCTACACCTTC. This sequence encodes CASRPGQGGQGYTF.

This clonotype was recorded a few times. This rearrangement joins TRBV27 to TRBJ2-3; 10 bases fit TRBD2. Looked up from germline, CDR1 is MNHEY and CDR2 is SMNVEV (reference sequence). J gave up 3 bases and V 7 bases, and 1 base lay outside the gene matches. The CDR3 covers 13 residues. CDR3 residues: CASMGLATDTQYF. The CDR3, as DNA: TGTGCCAGCATGGGACTAGCGACAGATACGCAGTATTTT.

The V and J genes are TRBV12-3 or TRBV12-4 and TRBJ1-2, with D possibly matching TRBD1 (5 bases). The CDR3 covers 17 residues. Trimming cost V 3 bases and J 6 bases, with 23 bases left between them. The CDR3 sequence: CASSFQWLGQGKDGYTF. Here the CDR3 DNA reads TGTGCCAGCAGTTTTCAGTGGCTCGGGCAGGGAAAGGATGGCTACACCTTC.

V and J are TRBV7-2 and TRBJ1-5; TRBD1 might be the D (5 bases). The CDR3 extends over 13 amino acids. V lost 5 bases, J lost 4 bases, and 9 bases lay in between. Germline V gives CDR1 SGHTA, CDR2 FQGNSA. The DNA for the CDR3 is TGTGCCAGCAGCACCGAGGGGAATCAGCCCCAGCATTTT. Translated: CASSTEGNQPQHF.

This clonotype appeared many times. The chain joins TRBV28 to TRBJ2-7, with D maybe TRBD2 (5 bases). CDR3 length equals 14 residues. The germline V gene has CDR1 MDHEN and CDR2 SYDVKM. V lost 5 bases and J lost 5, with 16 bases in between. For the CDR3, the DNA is TGTGCCAGCAGTCCATCCACCGGGGTCCACGAGCAGTACTTC. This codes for CASSPSTGVHEQYF.

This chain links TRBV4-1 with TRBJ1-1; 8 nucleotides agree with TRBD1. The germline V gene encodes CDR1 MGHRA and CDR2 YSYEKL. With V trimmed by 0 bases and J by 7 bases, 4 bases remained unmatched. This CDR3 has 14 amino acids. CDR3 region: CASSQDTGQGEAFF. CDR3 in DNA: TGCGCCAGCAGCCAAGATACCGGACAGGGTGAAGCTTTCTTT.

CDR3 bases: TGTGCCAGCAGCTGGGGGCCTATTGGAGCTACTAATGAAAAACTGTTTTTT. Protein sequence: CASSWGPIGATNEKLFF. The rearrangement links TRBV5-6 to TRBJ1-4; D might be TRBD1 (6 bases). This CDR3 contains 17 residues. Trimming shortened V by 3 bases and J by 2 bases, and 17 bases separated the two germline ends. Germline CDR1 SGHDT, CDR2 YYEEEE.

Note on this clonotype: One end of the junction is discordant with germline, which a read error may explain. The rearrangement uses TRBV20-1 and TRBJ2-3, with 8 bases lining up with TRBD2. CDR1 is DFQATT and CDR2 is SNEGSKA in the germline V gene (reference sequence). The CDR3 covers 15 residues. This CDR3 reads CSAPGERGPADTRYF. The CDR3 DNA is TGCAGTGCCCCGGGGGAGCGGGGGCCCGCAGATACGCGGTATTTT.

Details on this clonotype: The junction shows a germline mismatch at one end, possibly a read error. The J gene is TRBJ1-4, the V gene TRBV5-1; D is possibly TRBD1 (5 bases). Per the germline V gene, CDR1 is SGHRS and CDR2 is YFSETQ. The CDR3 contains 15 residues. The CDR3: CASSLEAQGGEKPFF. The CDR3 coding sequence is TGCGCCAGCAGCTTGGAGGCGCAGGGTGGCGAAAAACCGTTTTTT.

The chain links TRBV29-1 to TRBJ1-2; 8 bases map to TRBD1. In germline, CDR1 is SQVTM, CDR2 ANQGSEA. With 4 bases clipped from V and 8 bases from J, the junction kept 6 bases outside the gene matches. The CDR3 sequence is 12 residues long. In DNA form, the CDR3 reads TGCAGCGTTGGGGCAGGGGGCGAAGGCTACACCTTC. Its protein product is CSVGAGGEGYTF.

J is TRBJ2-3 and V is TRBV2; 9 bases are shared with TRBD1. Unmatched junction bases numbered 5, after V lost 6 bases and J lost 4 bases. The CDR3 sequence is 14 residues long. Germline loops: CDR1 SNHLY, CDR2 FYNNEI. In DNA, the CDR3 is TGTGCCAGCAGCGAGGACAGGGGTGCAGATACGCAGTATTTT. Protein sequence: CASSEDRGADTQYF.

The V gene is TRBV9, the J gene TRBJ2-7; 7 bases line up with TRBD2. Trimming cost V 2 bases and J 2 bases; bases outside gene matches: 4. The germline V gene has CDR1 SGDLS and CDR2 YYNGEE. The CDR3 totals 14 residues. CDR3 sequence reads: CASSVGGETYEQYF. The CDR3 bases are TGTGCCAGCAGCGTGGGAGGGGAAACCTACGAGCAGTACTTC. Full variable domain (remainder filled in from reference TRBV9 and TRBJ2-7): DSGVTQTPKHLITATGQRVTLRCSPRSGDLSVYWYQQSLDQGLQFLIQYYNGEERAKGNILERFSAQQFPDLHSELNLSSLELGDSALYFCASSVGGETYEQYFGPGTRLTVT.

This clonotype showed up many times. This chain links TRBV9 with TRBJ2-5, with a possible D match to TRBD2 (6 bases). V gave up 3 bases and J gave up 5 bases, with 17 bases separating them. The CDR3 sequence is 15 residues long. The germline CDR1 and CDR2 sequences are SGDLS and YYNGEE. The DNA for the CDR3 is TGTGCCAGCAGCGCCCAGACTAGTAATTCTGAGACCCAGTACTTC. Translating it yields CASSAQTSNSETQYF.

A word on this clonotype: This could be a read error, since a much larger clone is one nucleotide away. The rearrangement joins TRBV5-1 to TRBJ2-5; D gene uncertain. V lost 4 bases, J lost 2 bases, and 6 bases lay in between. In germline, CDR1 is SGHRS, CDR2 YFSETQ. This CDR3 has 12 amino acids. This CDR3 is CASSHRQETQYF. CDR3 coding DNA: TGCGCCAGCAGCCACCGACAAGAGACCCAGTACTTC.

The CDR3 region has the DNA TGCGCCAGCAGTTTACAGGGCCGGGGTTCACCCCTCCACTTT. Its protein product is CASSLQGRGSPLHF. The chain has TRBV5-1 and TRBJ1-6, with D possibly being TRBD1 (6 bases). The V gene lost 5 bases and the J gene lost 9 bases, with 15 bases spanning the gap. CDR3 length: 14 residues. Germline values: CDR1 SGHRS, CDR2 YFSETQ.

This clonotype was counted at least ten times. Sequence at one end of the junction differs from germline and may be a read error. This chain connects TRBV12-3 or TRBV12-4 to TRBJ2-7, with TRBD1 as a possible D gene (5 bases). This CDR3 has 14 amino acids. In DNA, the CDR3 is TGTGCCAGCAGTTTTGCAGGGTCGGCCTATGAGCAGTACTTC. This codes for CASSFAGSAYEQYF.